This is a list of T cell receptor beta chains from one sample in a study of shared clonotypes between healthy human individuals. Generated by immunoSEQ multiplex PCR, the TCRdb table keeps only in-frame clones and is missing some. The sample includes over a million clones, more than 60% of them seen just once. Sequencing used memory CD4+ T cells sorted from blood. The receptors derive from a man younger than 35 in good health. CDR3s include the opening cysteine and the closing phenylalanine or tryptophan. Each record gives: J gene, D gene, clone size, V gene, CDR3 DNA, CDR3 protein. D genes are given only for firm matches. The listing skips clone size in some rows; elsewhere it reads once, few, many or a size class.

J: TRBJ2-2
D: -
size: -
V: TRBV21-1
DNA: TGTGCCAGCAGCATTCGACTCGTCAACACCGGGGAGCTGTTTTTT
CDR3: CASSIRLVNTGELFF

J: TRBJ2-7
D: TRBD1
size: -
V: TRBV6-5
DNA: TGTGCCAGCAGTCGACAGACAGGGAGTTACGAGCAGTACTTC
CDR3: CASSRQTGSYEQYF

J: TRBJ2-7
D: -
size: -
V: TRBV10-3
DNA: TGTGCCATCAGTGAGTCGTTGGGGGCGGAGGAGCAGTACTTC
CDR3: CAISESLGAEEQYF

J: TRBJ2-2
D: -
size: -
V: TRBV27
DNA: TGTGCCAGCAGTTTCCCCACCGGGGAGCTGTTTTTT
CDR3: CASSFPTGELFF

J: TRBJ1-1
D: TRBD1
size: -
V: TRBV7-2
DNA: TGTGCCAGCAGCGCCCCCACAGGGGGCACCACTGAAGCTTTCTTT
CDR3: CASSAPTGGTTEAFF

J: TRBJ1-6
D: -
size: few
V: TRBV11-1
DNA: TGTGCCAGCAGCGTACAGGGACCTCTTAATTCACCCCTCCACTTT
CDR3: CASSVQGPLNSPLHF

J: TRBJ1-1
D: TRBD1
size: once
V: TRBV30
DNA: TGTGCCTGGACGCGACAGGGAAGCACTGAAGCTTTCTTT
CDR3: CAWTRQGSTEAFF

J: TRBJ1-2
D: -
size: -
V: TRBV10-3
DNA: TGTGCCATCAGTGAGAATTGGCGGAACTATGGCTACACCTTC
CDR3: CAISENWRNYGYTF

J: TRBJ2-3
D: -
size: -
V: TRBV7-9
DNA: TGTGCCAGCAGCCCCCGGGTCGTCGCTAGCACAGATACGCAGTATTTT
CDR3: CASSPRVVASTDTQYF

J: TRBJ1-1
D: -
size: -
V: TRBV30
DNA: TGTGCCTGGAGTGTACAGGGTTTCAGGAGGAACACTGAAGCTTTCTTT
CDR3: CAWSVQGFRRNTEAFF

J: TRBJ2-3
D: TRBD1
size: -
V: TRBV11-3
DNA: TGTGCCAGCAGCGTGGACAGGGGGACAGATACGCAGTATTTT
CDR3: CASSVDRGTDTQYF

J: TRBJ2-3
D: -
size: once
V: TRBV2
DNA: TGTGCCAGCAGTGGGCAGCAAGATACGCAGTATTTT
CDR3: CASSGQQDTQYF

J: TRBJ1-6
D: -
size: -
V: TRBV5-1
DNA: TGCGCCAGCACGGAAACAGGCTCCTATAATTCACCCCTCCACTTT
CDR3: CASTETGSYNSPLHF

J: TRBJ2-3
D: -
size: -
V: TRBV5-4
DNA: TGTGCCGGCAGCAAACCGCAGGGAACAGATACGCAGTATTTT
CDR3: CAGSKPQGTDTQYF

J: TRBJ2-7
D: TRBD2
size: -
V: TRBV13
DNA: TGTGCCAGCAGCCCCCGACTAGCGGGAGGGATCGGCGAGCAGTACTTC
CDR3: CASSPRLAGGIGEQYF

J: TRBJ2-4
D: TRBD2
size: -
V: TRBV6-1
DNA: TGTGCCAGCAGTGCCGCCCGTCCTAGCGGGGGGGGAAACATTCAGTACTTC
CDR3: CASSAARPSGGGNIQYF

J: TRBJ1-6
D: TRBD1
size: -
V: TRBV27
DNA: TGTGCCAGCAGTCCCATAAGGGGGGGGACAGCTTCCTATAATTCACCCCTCCACTTT
CDR3: CASSPIRGGTASYNSPLHF

J: TRBJ1-3
D: -
size: few
V: TRBV4-2
DNA: TGTGCCAGCAGCCAACCGGGCTCTGGAAACACCATATATTTT
CDR3: CASSQPGSGNTIYF

J: TRBJ1-4
D: -
size: -
V: TRBV11-2
DNA: TGTGCCAGCAGCTTACGTCAGGGGTTTTATGAAAAACTGTTTTTT
CDR3: CASSLRQGFYEKLFF

J: TRBJ1-5
D: -
size: -
V: TRBV28
DNA: TGTGCCAGCAGGATCCCCAATCAGCCCCAGCATTTT
CDR3: CASRIPNQPQHF

J: TRBJ1-3
D: -
size: -
V: TRBV6-5
DNA: TGTGCCAGCAAGGCAGGGGCTGGAAACACCATATATTTT
CDR3: CASKAGAGNTIYF

J: TRBJ2-7
D: TRBD1
size: -
V: TRBV30
DNA: TGTGCCTGGAGTTGGGACAGGACCCACGAGCAGTACTTC
CDR3: CAWSWDRTHEQYF

J: TRBJ2-7
D: -
size: few
V: TRBV5-8
DNA: TGTGCCAGCAGCTTGGTTGGCAGCACCCTTCGCGGGCAGTACTTC
CDR3: CASSLVGSTLRGQYF

J: TRBJ1-3
D: -
size: -
V: TRBV9
DNA: TGTGCCAGCAGCGTAGACGGACCTACCTCTGGAAACACCATATATTTT
CDR3: CASSVDGPTSGNTIYF

J: TRBJ2-2
D: -
size: -
V: TRBV10-3
DNA: TGTGCCATCAATGAGGGGCTGAACACCGGGGAGCTGTTTTTT
CDR3: CAINEGLNTGELFF

J: TRBJ1-3
D: TRBD1
size: -
V: TRBV10-3
DNA: TGTGCCATCAGTGGACAGGGGGCGAGTGGAAACACCATATATTTT
CDR3: CAISGQGASGNTIYF

J: TRBJ1-3
D: -
size: -
V: TRBV30
DNA: TGTGCCTGGAGTGTACACCAGGGGCCTGGAAACACCATATATTTT
CDR3: CAWSVHQGPGNTIYF

J: TRBJ2-7
D: -
size: -
V: TRBV7-2
DNA: TGTGCCAGCAGCTTGGTGGGGAGCTCCTACGAGCAGTACTTC
CDR3: CASSLVGSSYEQYF

J: TRBJ2-5
D: TRBD2
size: -
V: TRBV2
DNA: TGTGCCAGCAGAACTCGACTAGCGGGGGAAGAGACCCAGTACTTC
CDR3: CASRTRLAGEETQYF

J: TRBJ2-3
D: -
size: once
V: TRBV5-6
DNA: TGTGCCAGCAGCTTGAGTGGCAGTTCGGCAGATACGCAGTATTTT
CDR3: CASSLSGSSADTQYF

J: TRBJ2-1
D: -
size: -
V: TRBV7-9
DNA: TGTGCCAGCACGGGACCCAACGACAATGAGCAGTTCTTC
CDR3: CASTGPNDNEQFF

J: TRBJ1-1
D: -
size: few
V: TRBV12-5
DNA: TGTGCTAGTGGTGTACAGAGTTACACTGAAGCTTTCTTT
CDR3: CASGVQSYTEAFF

J: TRBJ1-5
D: -
size: -
V: TRBV6-6
DNA: TGTGCCAGCAGCAGCTCCGGGACGCATAGCCAGCCCCAGCATTTT
CDR3: CASSSSGTHSQPQHF

J: TRBJ2-7
D: -
size: -
V: TRBV10-3
DNA: TGTGCCATCAGTGAGACAGAAACTTCCTACGAGCAGTACTTC
CDR3: CAISETETSYEQYF

J: TRBJ1-3
D: -
size: -
V: TRBV7-9
DNA: TGTGCCAGCACCACCGCCGGGGGAGGAAACACCATATATTTT
CDR3: CASTTAGGGNTIYF

J: TRBJ2-2
D: -
size: few
V: TRBV5-6
DNA: TGTGCCAGCAGCTTGACTAACCGGGAGCTGTTTTTT
CDR3: CASSLTNRELFF